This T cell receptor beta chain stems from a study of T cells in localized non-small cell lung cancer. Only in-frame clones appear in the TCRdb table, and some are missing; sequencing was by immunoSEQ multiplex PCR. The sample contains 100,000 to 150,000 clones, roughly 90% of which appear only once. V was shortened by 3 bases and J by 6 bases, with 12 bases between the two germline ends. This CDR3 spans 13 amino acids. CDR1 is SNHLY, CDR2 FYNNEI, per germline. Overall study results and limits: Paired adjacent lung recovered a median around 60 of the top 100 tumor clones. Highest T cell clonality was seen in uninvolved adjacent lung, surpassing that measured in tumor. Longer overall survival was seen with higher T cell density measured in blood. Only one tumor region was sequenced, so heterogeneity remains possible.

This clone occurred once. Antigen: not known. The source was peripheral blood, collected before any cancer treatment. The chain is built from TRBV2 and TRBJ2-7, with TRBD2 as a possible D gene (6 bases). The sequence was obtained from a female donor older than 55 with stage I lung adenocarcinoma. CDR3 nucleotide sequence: TGTGCCAGCAGTGAGGCGGGGTACGGCGAGCAGTACTTC. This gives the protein CASSEAGYGEQYF.